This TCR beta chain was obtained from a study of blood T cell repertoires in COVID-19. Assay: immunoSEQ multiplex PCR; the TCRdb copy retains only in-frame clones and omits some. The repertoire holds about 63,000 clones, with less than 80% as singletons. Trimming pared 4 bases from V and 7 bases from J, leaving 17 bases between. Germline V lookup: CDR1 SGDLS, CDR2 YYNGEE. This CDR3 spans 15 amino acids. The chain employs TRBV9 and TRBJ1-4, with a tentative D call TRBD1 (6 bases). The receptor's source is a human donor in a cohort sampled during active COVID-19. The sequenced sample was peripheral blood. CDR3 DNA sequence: TGTGCCAGCAGCCCAAGGGAGGGGGTTGGTGAAAAACTGTTTTTT. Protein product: CASSPREGVGEKLFF.